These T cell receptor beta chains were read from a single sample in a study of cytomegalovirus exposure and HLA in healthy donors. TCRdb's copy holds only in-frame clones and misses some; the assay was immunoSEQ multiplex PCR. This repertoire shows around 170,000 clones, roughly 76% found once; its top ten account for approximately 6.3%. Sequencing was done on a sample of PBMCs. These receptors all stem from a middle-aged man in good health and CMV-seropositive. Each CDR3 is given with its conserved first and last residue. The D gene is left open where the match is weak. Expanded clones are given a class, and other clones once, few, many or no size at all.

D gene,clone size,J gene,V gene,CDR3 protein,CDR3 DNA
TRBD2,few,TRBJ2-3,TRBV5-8,CASSPWTSGGETDTQYF,TGTGCCAGCAGCCCGTGGACTAGCGGGGGGGAAACAGATACGCAGTATTTT
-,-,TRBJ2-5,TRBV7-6,CASSLASGQGESLETQYF,TGTGCCAGCAGCTTAGCGTCTGGACAAGGGGAATCATTGGAGACCCAGTACTTC
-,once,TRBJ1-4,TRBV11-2,CASSLVRGAGEKLFF,TGTGCCAGCAGCTTAGTTCGGGGGGCGGGTGAAAAACTGTTTTTT
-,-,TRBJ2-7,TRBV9,CASSVDPVPYEQYF,TGTGCCAGCAGCGTAGATCCAGTTCCGTACGAGCAGTACTTC
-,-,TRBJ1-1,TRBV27,CASSLSWTANTEAFF,TGTGCCAGCAGTTTATCGTGGACAGCGAACACTGAAGCTTTCTTT
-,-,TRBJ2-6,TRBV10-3,CAISLQGGVASGANVLTF,TGTGCCATCAGTCTCCAGGGGGGAGTAGCCTCTGGGGCCAACGTCCTGACTTTC
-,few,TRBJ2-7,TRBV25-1,CASRRDGSYEQYF,TGTGCCAGCAGAAGAGACGGGTCCTACGAGCAGTACTTC
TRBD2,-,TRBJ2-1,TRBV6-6,CAIRGGAYNEQFF,TGTGCCATCCGGGGGGGGGCCTACAATGAGCAGTTCTTC
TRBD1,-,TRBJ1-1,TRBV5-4,CASSFPGQGNTEAFF,TGTGCCAGCAGCTTCCCTGGACAGGGGAACACTGAAGCTTTCTTT
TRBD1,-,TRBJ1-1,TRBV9,CASSVGDRAYSTNTEAFF,TGTGCCAGCAGCGTAGGGGACAGGGCTTATTCAACGAACACTGAAGCTTTCTTT
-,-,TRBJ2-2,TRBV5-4,CASSLAGANTGELFF,TGTGCCAGCAGCCTTGCAGGGGCGAACACCGGGGAGCTGTTTTTT
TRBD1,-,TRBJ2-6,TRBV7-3,CASSRDRMISGANVLTF,TGTGCCAGCAGCCGGGACAGGATGATATCTGGGGCCAACGTCCTGACTTTC
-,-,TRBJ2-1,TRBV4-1,CASSQGGSGYNEQFF,TGCGCCAGCAGCCAAGGCGGGTCCGGCTACAATGAGCAGTTCTTC
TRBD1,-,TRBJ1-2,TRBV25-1,CASSLPGQSTYGYTF,TGTGCCAGCAGTCTACCGGGACAGTCAACCTATGGCTACACCTTC
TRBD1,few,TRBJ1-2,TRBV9,CASSGDRDRKLYGYTF,TGTGCCAGCAGCGGGGACCGGGACAGGAAGCTTTATGGCTACACCTTC
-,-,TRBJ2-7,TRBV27,CASTPPSGYEQYF,TGTGCCAGCACACCACCGTCAGGCTACGAGCAGTACTTC
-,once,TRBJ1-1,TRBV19,CASSIMLKAFF,TGTGCCAGTAGTATAATGCTAAAAGCTTTCTTT
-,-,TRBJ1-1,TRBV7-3,CASSRLAGGITEAFF,TGTGCCAGCAGCAGATTGGCGGGGGGTATCACTGAAGCTTTCTTT
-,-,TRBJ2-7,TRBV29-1,CSVEVASGGAYEQYF,TGCAGCGTTGAAGTAGCCTCAGGAGGGGCCTACGAGCAGTACTTC